This TCR beta chain was obtained from a study of blood T cell repertoires in COVID-19. This table comes from immunoSEQ multiplex PCR, and its TCRdb copy is limited to in-frame clones, with some not included. This table has tens of thousands of clones, approximately 80% appearing once. CDR1 and CDR2 from the germline V gene are SGHKS and YYEKEE (reference sequence). V shed 0 bases and J 5 bases; nucleotides not matched to a gene: 6. The CDR3 totals 15 residues. Sequenced: peripheral blood. The clonotype was recovered from a man aged 45-60 years with acute or convalescent COVID-19. The chain has TRBV5-5 and TRBJ2-5; 8 bases fit TRBD1. The CDR3 reads CASSLEAGGWETQYF. CDR3 DNA: TGTGCCAGCAGCTTGGAGGCAGGGGGCTGGGAGACCCAGTACTTC.